These 14 T cell receptor beta chains share one sample of origin, sequenced in a study of identifying expanded T cells in peripheral blood. Sequenced by immunoSEQ multiplex PCR; TCRdb stores in-frame clones only, minus some. The table shows about 110,000 clones, with 88% occurring only once. The sample consisted of blood. The receptors here all came from a person aged 18-70 years in good health.

A word on this clone: The DNA is left out, because the CDR3 cannot be placed on it with certainty; the CDR3 is given as TCRdb lists it. The chain carries TRBV21-1 and TRBJ1-1. TRBV21-1 is labeled a pseudogene. The CDR3 is 16 amino acids long, termini counted. The CDR3 loop reads CASSKWEGSVALGAFF.

V is TRBV7-9 and J is TRBJ2-5; D gene uncertain. V gave up 7 bases and J gave up 5 bases, with 14 bases separating them. This CDR3 is 13 amino acids long. CDR1 and CDR2 (germline): SEHNR, FQNEAQ (reference sequence). In nucleotides, the CDR3 is TGTGCCAGCAAGCCATACCCCGGGGAGACCCAGTACTTC. It yields the protein CASKPYPGETQYF.

The rearrangement uses TRBV6-6 and TRBJ1-5; possibly TRBD1 for D (6 bases). CDR1 is MNHNY and CDR2 is SVGAGI in the germline V gene (reference sequence). The CDR3 has 15 residues. Trimming took off 2 bases at V and 6 bases at J, with 14 bases between the two ends. The CDR3 DNA reads as TGTGCCAGCAGTTACGGGCAGGGGCTCGGTCAGCCCCAGCATTTT. Amino acids: CASSYGQGLGQPQHF.

This clone was found a few times. This chain links TRBV28 with TRBJ1-2, with 8 bases fitting TRBD1. From germline, CDR1 is MDHEN and CDR2 SYDVKM. This CDR3 has 15 residues. The V segment lost 7 bases and the J segment 0 bases; nucleotides outside the gene matches: 7. The chain's CDR3 is CASNWGQDANYGYTF. The CDR3 region has the DNA TGTGCCAGCAACTGGGGACAGGACGCTAACTATGGCTACACCTTC.

J is TRBJ2-3 and V is TRBV19; TRBD2 agrees at 7 bases. This CDR3 is built from 18 residues. The V segment lost 0 bases and the J segment 4 bases; nucleotides outside the gene matches: 13. In germline, CDR1 is LNHDA, CDR2 SQIVND (reference sequence). Written as DNA, the CDR3 is TGTGCCAGTAGTATAGATGGTTGGGCGGGAGAGGCGGCAGATACGCAGTATTTT. Its translation is CASSIDGWAGEAADTQYF.

This clone has more than one count but fewer than ten. V gene TRBV7-2 combines with J gene TRBJ1-2, with TRBD1 as a possible D gene (5 bases). This CDR3 is 13 amino acids long. V lost 0 bases to trimming and J lost 10 bases, with 12 bases between them. Per germline, CDR1 SGHTA and CDR2 FQGNSA. The CDR3 spells CASSLATAVPYTF. The DNA for the CDR3 is TGTGCCAGCAGCTTAGCGACAGCCGTACCCTACACCTTC. Drawing the rest from reference TRBV7-2 and TRBJ1-2, the complete variable domain is GAGVSQSPSNKVTEKGKDVELRCDPISGHTALYWYRQSLGQGLEFLIYFQGNSAPDKSGLPSDRFSAERTGGSVSTLTIQRTQQEDSAVYLCASSLATAVPYTFGSGTRLTVV.

The V gene is TRBV19, the J gene TRBJ2-2; no clear D. V lost 6 bases and J 0 bases, leaving 14 bases between the germline ends. CDR3 length: 16 residues. In germline, CDR1 is LNHDA, CDR2 SQIVND (reference sequence). CDR3 protein: CASSFGREPNTGELFF. The CDR3 DNA reads TGTGCCAGTAGCTTCGGACGAGAGCCGAACACCGGGGAGCTGTTTTTT.

This chain links TRBV11-3 with TRBJ1-1, with a weak D call TRBD1 (6 bases). V shed 4 bases and J shed 1 base, with 10 bases lying between them. Germline V lookup: CDR1 SGHNT, CDR2 YENEEA. CDR3 length: 14 amino acids. DNA for the CDR3: TGTGCCAGCAGCTCACAGGGTACGAACACTGAAGCTTTCTTT. Protein product: CASSSQGTNTEAFF. The entire variable domain, with the rest obtained from reference TRBV11-3 and TRBJ1-1, is as follows: EAGVVQSPRYKIIEKKQPVAFWCNPISGHNTLYWYLQNLGQGPELLIRYENEEAVDDSQLPKDRFSAERLKGVDSTLKIQPAELGDSAVYLCASSSQGTNTEAFFGQGTRLTVV.

This chain links TRBV6-5 with TRBJ1-4, with unresolved D. V gave up 0 bases and J gave up 8 bases, with 16 bases separating them. The CDR3 is 16 residues long. The germline V gene encodes CDR1 MNHEY and CDR2 SVGAGI. This CDR3 reads CASSYSPHILEEKLFF. CDR3 coding DNA: TGTGCCAGCAGTTACTCCCCTCACATCCTCGAGGAAAAACTGTTTTTT.

This clone showed up just once. The V call is TRBV28, the J call TRBJ1-5; TRBD1 is a possible D gene (6 bases). CDR1 and CDR2 from the germline V gene are MDHEN and SYDVKM. The CDR3 consists of 12 residues. With 7 bases removed from V and 6 bases from J, the gap between germline ends came to 10 bases. Written as DNA, the CDR3 is TGTGCCAGCATCGGGGACACTCAGCCCCAGCATTTT. The encoded protein is CASIGDTQPQHF.

The DNA of the CDR3 is TGTGCCACAAGAGGGGAAGGCTATGGCTACACCTTC. Its protein product is CATRGEGYGYTF. The chain couples TRBV2 to TRBJ1-2; TRBD1 is a possible D gene (5 bases). The length of the CDR3 is 12 residues. Germline V gene sequence: CDR1 SNHLY, CDR2 FYNNEI. V dropped 10 bases and J dropped 4 bases, with 13 bases sitting between them.

CDR3 in DNA: TGTGCCAGCTCAGGGAGCTACAGGGCGAGCTCCTACGAGCAGTACTTC. Translated: CASSGSYRASSYEQYF. The chain is built from TRBV18 and TRBJ2-7, with D possibly being TRBD1 (6 bases). This CDR3 comprises 16 residues. Germline V gene sequence: CDR1 KGHSH, CDR2 LQKENI. V lost 5 bases, J lost 0 bases, and 17 bases lay in between. The full variable domain, in which reference TRBV18 and TRBJ2-7 provide the parts outside the CDR3, is NAGVMQNPRHLVRRRGQEARLRCSPMKGHSHVYWYRQLPEEGLKFMVYLQKENIIDESGMPKERFSAEFPKEGPSILRIQQVVRGDSAAYFCASSGSYRASSYEQYFGPGTRLTVT.

V usage is TRBV5-4 and J usage is TRBJ2-5; 7 bases map to TRBD2. The CDR3 length is 15 residues. In germline, CDR1 is SGHNT, CDR2 YYREEE (reference sequence). The V segment lost 4 bases and the J segment 5 bases; nucleotides outside the gene matches: 11. The CDR3 loop is CASSPSAGRDETQYF. The CDR3 nucleotides read TGTGCCAGCAGCCCGTCGGCAGGGAGGGACGAGACCCAGTACTTC.

This chain links TRBV28 with TRBJ2-4; TRBD1 matches 8 bases. This CDR3 is 16 amino acids long. With 6 bases clipped from V and 0 bases from J, the junction kept 7 bases outside the gene matches. Germline-derived CDR1 and CDR2 are MDHEN and SYDVKM. CDR3 DNA sequence: TGTGCCAGCAGCCCCGGGACAGGTATAGCCAAAAACATTCAGTACTTC. It yields the protein CASSPGTGIAKNIQYF. The whole variable domain, remainder taken from reference TRBV28 and TRBJ2-4, is DVKVTQSSRYLVKRTGEKVFLECVQDMDHENMFWYRQDPGLGLRLIYFSYDVKMKEKGDIPEGYSVSREKKERFSLILESASTNQTSMYLCASSPGTGIAKNIQYFGAGTRLSVL.